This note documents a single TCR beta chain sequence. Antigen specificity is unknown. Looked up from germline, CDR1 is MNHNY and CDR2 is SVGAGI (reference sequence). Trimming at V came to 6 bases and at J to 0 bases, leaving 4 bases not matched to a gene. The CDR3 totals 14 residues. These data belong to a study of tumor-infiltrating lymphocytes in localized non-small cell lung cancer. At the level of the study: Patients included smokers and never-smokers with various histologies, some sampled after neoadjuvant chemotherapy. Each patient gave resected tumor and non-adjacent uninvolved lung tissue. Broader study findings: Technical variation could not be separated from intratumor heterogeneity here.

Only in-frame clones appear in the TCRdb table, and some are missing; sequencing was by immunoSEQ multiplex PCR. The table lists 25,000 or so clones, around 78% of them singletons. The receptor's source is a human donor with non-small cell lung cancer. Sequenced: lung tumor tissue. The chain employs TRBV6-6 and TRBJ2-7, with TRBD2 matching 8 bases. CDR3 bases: TGTGCCAGCAGGACGACTAGCGACTCCTACGAGCAGTACTTC. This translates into CASRTTSDSYEQYF.